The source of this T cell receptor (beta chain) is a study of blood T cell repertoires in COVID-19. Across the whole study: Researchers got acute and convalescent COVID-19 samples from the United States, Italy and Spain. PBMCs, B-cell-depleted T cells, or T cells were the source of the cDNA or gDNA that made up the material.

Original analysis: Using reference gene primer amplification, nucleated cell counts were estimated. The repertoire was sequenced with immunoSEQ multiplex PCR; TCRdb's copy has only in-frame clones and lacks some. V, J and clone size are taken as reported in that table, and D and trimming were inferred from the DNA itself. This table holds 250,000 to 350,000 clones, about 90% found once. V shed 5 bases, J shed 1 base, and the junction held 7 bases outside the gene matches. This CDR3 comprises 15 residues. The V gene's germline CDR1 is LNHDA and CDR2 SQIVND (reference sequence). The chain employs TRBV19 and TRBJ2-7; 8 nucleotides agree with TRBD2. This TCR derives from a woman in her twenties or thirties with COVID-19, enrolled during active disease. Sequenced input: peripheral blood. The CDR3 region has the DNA TGTGCCAGTAGTCCCCGGACTAGCAGTTCCTACGAGCAGTACTTC. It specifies CASSPRTSSSYEQYF.